The 30 T cell receptor beta chains in this list originate from one sample, sequenced in a study of cytomegalovirus exposure and HLA in healthy donors. Amplification used 60 Vbeta primers and 13 Jbeta primers. TCRdb's table, derived via immunoSEQ multiplex PCR, lists solely in-frame clones and lacks some. The table includes some 190,000 clones, approximately 87% detected once. Sequenced sample: PBMCs. The source is a man aged 30 to 45 in good health and CMV-seronegative.

The chain uses TRBV5-1 and TRBJ2-3; unclear D gene. CDR3 length equals 14 residues. Germline-derived CDR1 and CDR2 are SGHRS and YFSETQ. Trimming pared 0 bases from V and 0 bases from J, leaving 5 bases between. The CDR3 reads CASSLAVSTDTQYF. In DNA, the CDR3 is TGCGCCAGCAGCTTGGCAGTTAGCACAGATACGCAGTATTTT.

The chain combines TRBV9 with TRBJ2-3; D gene ambiguous. CDR3 size: 12 residues. With 0 bases removed from V and 7 bases from J, the gap between germline ends came to 6 bases. Germline CDR1 and CDR2: SGDLS and YYNGEE. For the CDR3, the DNA is TGTGCCAGCAGCGTAGTAGACTATACGCAGTATTTT. Its translation: CASSVVDYTQYF.

This chain joins TRBV19 and TRBJ2-7; TRBD1 might be the D (5 bases). There are 15 residues in the CDR3. Germline V gene lookup returns CDR1 LNHDA and CDR2 SQIVND (reference sequence). V was clipped by 4 bases and J by 2 bases, with 15 bases between them. The CDR3 nucleotides are TGTGCCAGTAGTAGAGGACCAGGGTTTGCCTACGAGCAGTACTTC. This sequence encodes CASSRGPGFAYEQYF.

The sample holds one count of this clone. The V and J genes are TRBV6-1 and TRBJ2-7, with TRBD1 matching over 7 bases. The CDR3 spans 14 residues. The V gene end was trimmed by 7 bases and the J gene end by 2 bases; junction bases not matched to a gene: 8. Germline CDR1 MNHNS, CDR2 SASEGT. Written as DNA, the CDR3 is TGTGCCAGCACCGACAGGGATTCGGCCTACGAGCAGTACTTC. It specifies CASTDRDSAYEQYF.

The rearrangement uses TRBV28 and TRBJ2-1, with 8 bases that match TRBD2. The CDR3 length is 16 residues. The V gene end was trimmed by 5 bases and the J gene end by 8 bases; junction bases not matched to a gene: 14. Germline V CDR1 and CDR2: MDHEN, SYDVKM. As DNA, the CDR3 is TGTGCCAGCAGTCACGCCGGGACTAGAGGTCTTTATGAGCAGTTCTTC. Translating it yields CASSHAGTRGLYEQFF.

Written as DNA, the CDR3 is TGTGCCAGCAGCTTAGCCCCCCCGCGGGACGGATGGTGGGATACGCAGTATTTT. Encoded protein: CASSLAPPRDGWWDTQYF. The chain recombines TRBV13 with TRBJ2-3, with D possibly being TRBD2 (6 bases). Germline values: CDR1 PRHDT, CDR2 FYEKMQ (reference sequence). V was pared by 1 base and J by 6 bases, with 23 bases between. The CDR3 contains 18 residues.

V and J are TRBV27 and TRBJ2-1, with 9 bases aligning to TRBD1. This CDR3 is 16 amino acids long. Germline V gene sequence: CDR1 MNHEY, CDR2 SMNVEV (reference sequence). J gave up 6 bases and V 2 bases, and 8 bases lay outside the gene matches. The CDR3 DNA sequence: TGTGCCAGCAGTTTACCTAGACAGGGGGAGGGCAATGAGCAGTTCTTC. Protein sequence: CASSLPRQGEGNEQFF.

The CDR3 region is CASSAPASTNEQYF. In DNA, the CDR3 is TGCGCCAGCAGCGCCCCTGCCTCTACTAACGAGCAGTACTTC. J is TRBJ2-5 and V is TRBV5-1; no firm D call. The J call may be mistaken, given a closer DNA end match to TRBJ2-7. This CDR3 contains 14 residues. From germline, CDR1 is SGHRS and CDR2 YFSETQ.

The gene calls are TRBV19 and TRBJ1-2; 8 bases map to TRBD1. Trimming at V came to 6 bases and at J to 6 bases, leaving 18 bases not matched to a gene. Germline values: CDR1 LNHDA, CDR2 SQIVND (reference sequence). This CDR3 contains 17 residues. CDR3 nucleotide sequence: TGTGCCAGTAGCCGCCCCGACCCCAGGGGGCTCCATAATGGCTACACCTTC. Its translation: CASSRPDPRGLHNGYTF.

This sequence joins TRBV7-6 and TRBJ2-7, with a possible D match to TRBD2 (7 bases). The V gene's germline CDR1 is SGHVS and CDR2 FNYEAQ. V was clipped by 6 bases and J by 6 bases, with 24 bases between them. The CDR3 has 16 amino acids. The CDR3 protein is CASRKGGGAGSGEQYF. The CDR3 nucleotides are TGTGCCAGCAGAAAAGGAGGGGGGGCCGGGTCAGGCGAGCAGTACTTC.

V and J are TRBV11-3 and TRBJ2-1, with 13 bases aligning to TRBD2. J gave up 9 bases and V 9 bases, and 5 bases lay outside the gene matches. CDR1 and CDR2 (germline): SGHNT, YENEEA. This CDR3 spans 13 amino acids. The CDR3 bases are TGTGCCAGTGGGACTAGCGGGATTCGTGAGCAGTTCTTC. This gives the protein CASGTSGIREQFF. The full variable domain, rest sourced from reference TRBV11-3 and TRBJ2-1, is EAGVVQSPRYKIIEKKQPVAFWCNPISGHNTLYWYLQNLGQGPELLIRYENEEAVDDSQLPKDRFSAERLKGVDSTLKIQPAELGDSAVYLCASGTSGIREQFFGPGTRLTVL.

CDR3 protein: CASSLHGQETQYF. For the CDR3, the DNA is TGTGCCAGCAGTTTACACGGGCAAGAGACCCAGTACTTC. This sequence joins TRBV27 and TRBJ2-5, with D unclear. This CDR3 contains 13 residues. Germline CDR1 is MNHEY and CDR2 is SMNVEV (reference sequence). V lost 2 bases and J lost 2, with 6 bases in between.

The rearrangement uses TRBV5-1 and TRBJ2-1, with 9 bases lining up with TRBD1. The CDR3 spans 14 residues. V lost 4 bases, J lost 14 bases, and 13 bases stayed unmatched. Germline CDR1 and CDR2: SGHRS and YFSETQ. The CDR3 protein is CASSTGQGPEEEFF. DNA of the CDR3: TGCGCCAGCAGCACGGGACAGGGACCCGAGGAAGAGTTCTTC.

The chain links TRBV5-8 to TRBJ2-7; 7 positions agree with TRBD1. The CDR3 extends over 16 amino acids. In germline, CDR1 is SGHTS, CDR2 YDEGEE. J lost 2 bases, V lost 0 bases, and 8 bases had no gene match. The CDR3 loop is CASSLDGDRSAYEQYF. In DNA, the CDR3 is TGTGCCAGCAGCTTGGACGGGGACAGATCCGCCTACGAGCAGTACTTC.

The chain links TRBV18 to TRBJ1-1; 7 bases map to TRBD1. The CDR3 runs 15 residues. Germline CDR1 KGHSH, CDR2 LQKENI. V was clipped by 8 bases and J by 0 bases; unmatched bases: 9. In nucleotides, the CDR3 is TGTGCCAGCCGACCGGGACAGACGTTGAACACTGAAGCTTTCTTT. Translation: CASRPGQTLNTEAFF.

The rearrangement uses TRBV27 and TRBJ1-5, with 7 bases that match TRBD1. V was clipped by 8 bases and J by 1 base; unmatched bases: 8. This CDR3 has 15 amino acids. CDR1 is MNHEY and CDR2 is SMNVEV in the germline V gene (reference sequence). The CDR3 loop is CASQYRGSSNQPQHF. The CDR3 DNA reads as TGTGCCAGCCAATACAGGGGTTCGAGCAATCAGCCCCAGCATTTT.

The V and J genes are TRBV30 and TRBJ2-5; the D gene is possibly TRBD1 (5 bases). The V end was cut by 0 bases, the J end by 2 bases, with 10 bases between. The CDR3 is 14 residues long. CDR1 and CDR2 from the germline V gene are GTSNPN and SVGIG (reference sequence). The CDR3 is CAWSVKGSQETQYF. In DNA, the CDR3 is TGTGCCTGGAGTGTAAAGGGGTCTCAAGAGACCCAGTACTTC.

V usage is TRBV2 and J usage is TRBJ2-1, with no clear D. V gave up 5 bases and J gave up 4 bases, with 6 bases separating them. From germline, CDR1 is SNHLY and CDR2 FYNNEI. The CDR3 totals 12 residues. CDR3 sequence reads: CASSIRYNEQFF. The CDR3 DNA reads TGTGCCAGCAGTATCAGGTACAATGAGCAGTTCTTC.

The chain employs TRBV11-2 and TRBJ2-5, with 7 bases that match TRBD1. Unmatched junction bases numbered 10, after V lost 5 bases and J lost 4 bases. The CDR3 length is 15 residues. From germline, CDR1 is SGHAT and CDR2 FQNNGV. CDR3 in amino acids: CASSPNPGGRETQYF. CDR3 nucleotides: TGTGCCAGCAGCCCTAACCCAGGGGGTAGAGAGACCCAGTACTTC. The variable domain in full, with the rest retrieved from reference TRBV11-2 and TRBJ2-5, is EAGVAQSPRYKIIEKRQSVAFWCNPISGHATLYWYQQILGQGPKLLIQFQNNGVVDDSQLPKDRFSAERLKGVDSTLKIQPAKLEDSAVYLCASSPNPGGRETQYFGPGTRLLVL.

The rearrangement uses TRBV12-2 and TRBJ1-4. TRBV12-2 is deemed a pseudogene. This CDR3 comprises 14 residues. CDR3 amino acids: CASRCAGADEKLFF. As DNA, the CDR3 is TGTGCAAGTCGCTGCGCGGGGGCAGATGAAAAACTGTTTTTT.

J is TRBJ1-3 and V is TRBV11-2; D is undetermined. V was pared by 7 bases and J by 3 bases, with 4 bases between. CDR3 length: 11 amino acids. Germline values: CDR1 SGHAT, CDR2 FQNNGV. The CDR3 DNA follows: TGTGCCAGCACCTATGGAAACACCATATATTTT. This sequence encodes CASTYGNTIYF.

The table lists this clone with a count of one. The V and J genes are TRBV4-1 and TRBJ1-6; 7 bases agree with TRBD1. The length of the CDR3 is 16 residues. J gave up 7 bases and V 0 bases, and 6 bases lay outside the gene matches. CDR1 is MGHRA, CDR2 YSYEKL, per germline. CDR3 in DNA: TGCGCCAGCAGCCAAGATCCGGGACAGAAGAATTCACCCCTCCACTTT. It codes for CASSQDPGQKNSPLHF.

The chain combines TRBV4-1 with TRBJ2-1; 11 bases align to TRBD2. The CDR3 has 16 amino acids. V was pared by 3 bases and J by 9 bases, with 10 bases of the junction left unmatched. CDR1 and CDR2 (germline): MGHRA, YSYEKL. In DNA, the CDR3 is TGCGCCAGCAGCCAGATACTAGCGGGAGTGTTCGGTGAGCAGTTCTTC. This sequence encodes CASSQILAGVFGEQFF.

This chain links TRBV20-1 with TRBJ2-1; D is uncertain. The germline V gene has CDR1 DFQATT and CDR2 SNEGSKA (reference sequence). Trimming pared 1 base from V and 9 bases from J, leaving 4 bases between. The CDR3 is 10 amino acids. The CDR3 region is CSARVIEQFF. CDR3 sequence (DNA): TGCAGTGCTAGAGTCATTGAGCAGTTCTTC.

This clone was seen a handful of times. This chain connects TRBV5-4 to TRBJ1-2; D might be TRBD1 (5 bases). The length of the CDR3 is 14 residues. The V end lost 3 bases, the J end lost 5 bases, and 14 bases lay between the germline ends. Germline CDR1 and CDR2: SGHNT and YYREEE (reference sequence). CDR3 sequence (DNA): TGTGCCAGCAGCTCCCCCCGCTCAGGGTATGGCTACACCTTC. Its translation: CASSSPRSGYGYTF.

The chain recombines TRBV5-1 with TRBJ1-2, with 8 bases lining up with TRBD1. The CDR3 spans 15 residues. The ends lost 3 bases at V and 3 bases at J; junction bases unmatched: 7. The germline V gene has CDR1 SGHRS and CDR2 YFSETQ. The CDR3 nucleotides are TGCGCCAGCAGCTCAGGACAGGGTGGATACTATGGCTACACCTTC. The encoded protein is CASSSGQGGYYGYTF.

This rearrangement joins TRBV30 to TRBJ2-2; D may be TRBD1 (5 bases). Gene TRBJ1-4 matches the end of the DNA better, so the J call may be wrong. Germline V CDR1 and CDR2: GTSNPN, SVGIG (reference sequence). CDR3 size: 12 residues. CDR3 bases: TGTGCCTGGAGTTTGGGGCAGGGAAAACTGTTTTTT. This sequence encodes CAWSLGQGKLFF.

The rearrangement joins TRBV16 to TRBJ2-7; no reliable D call. This CDR3 region has 12 residues. Trimming removed 4 bases at V and 4 bases at J, with 8 bases between. From germline, CDR1 is KGHSY and CDR2 FQNENV. The DNA for the CDR3 is TGTGCCAGCAGCCTCCCCTCGTACGAGCAGTACTTC. Residues: CASSLPSYEQYF.

In its sample, this clone was seen once. The chain carries TRBV5-1 and TRBJ2-3; 13 bases map to TRBD2. CDR1 and CDR2 (germline): SGHRS, YFSETQ. The V and J ends lost 4 bases and 9 bases, in that order; junction bases with no gene match: 5. This CDR3 spans 14 amino acids. The CDR3 protein is CASSPGTSGTTQYF. In DNA form, the CDR3 reads TGCGCCAGCAGCCCCGGGACTAGCGGGACAACGCAGTATTTT.

On this clone: The junction does not match germline at one end; this may be a read error. This chain connects TRBV19 to TRBJ2-1, with 9 bases matching TRBD2. CDR3 size: 15 residues. The germline V gene has CDR1 LNHDA and CDR2 SQIVND (reference sequence). For the CDR3, the DNA is TGTGCCAGTACCCCAGACGGCGGGAGGGCCACTGAGCGGTTCTTC. Protein product: CASTPDGGRATERFF.